This T cell receptor beta chain was recorded in a study of cytomegalovirus exposure and HLA in healthy donors. PCR involved 60 Vbeta and 13 Jbeta primers. The method was immunoSEQ multiplex PCR; TCRdb's version includes in-frame clones alone and lacks a portion of them. The table shows approximately 130,000 clones, with roughly 79% occurring only once. V shed 4 bases, J shed 7 bases, and the junction held 8 bases outside the gene matches. This CDR3 contains 14 residues. Per germline, CDR1 SGHDT and CDR2 YYEEEE. V and J are TRBV5-6 and TRBJ1-5, with 7 bases that match TRBD1. This receptor was obtained from a man aged 25 to 40 in good health and CMV-seronegative. Material: PBMCs. The CDR3 DNA reads as TGTGCCAGCAGCGCGACAGGGACTAGGCAGCCCCAGCATTTT. Its translation: CASSATGTRQPQHF.